This passage covers 28 T cell receptor beta chains from one sample sequenced in a study of human T cells and chemical hapten exposure. MiXCR, applied by TCRdb to the RACE reads, yields one record per CDR3 protein. The table records tens of thousands of distinct CDR3 sequences, about a tenth of them present only once. As for time point: pre-sensitization, week 0. Treatment reported: therapeutic diphenylcyclopropenone sensitization with weekly scalp DPC. Here the sequenced sample was whole blood, taken in connection with sensitization to the hapten diphenylcyclopropenone (DPC). Every receptor here comes from a woman aged 45-65 years with alopecia areata. Some clones in this sample may be carry-over from other donors' samples.

This clonotype showed up many times. The chain links TRBV11-2 to TRBJ2-7; D is unresolved. Trimming left V 4 bases short and J 11 bases short, with 18 bases between. The CDR3 totals 13 residues. Germline CDR1 SGHAT, CDR2 FQNNGV. CDR3 protein: CASSWSTYGEEYF. The CDR3 DNA sequence: TGTGCCAGCAGCTGGTCCACATACGGAGAGGAGTACTTC.

J is TRBJ2-1 and V is TRBV7-6; a possible D gene is TRBD2 (5 bases). Germline CDR1 is SGHVS and CDR2 is FNYEAQ. The CDR3 is 15 amino acids. V was cut by 1 base and J by 7 bases, with 14 bases left in between. CDR3 region: CASSLGDHPGNEQFF. CDR3 coding DNA: TGTGCCAGCAGCTTAGGGGATCACCCGGGGAATGAGCAGTTCTTC.

At least ten counts were recorded for this clonotype. The chain recombines TRBV5-1 with TRBJ1-5; perhaps TRBD1 as D (6 bases). There are 13 residues in the CDR3. Trimming cost V 7 bases and J 4 bases, with 12 bases left between them. CDR1 and CDR2 (germline): SGHRS, YFSETQ. The CDR3 nucleotides read TGCGCCAGCTCCCTTACAGGGAATCAGCCCCAGCATTTT. Translating it yields CASSLTGNQPQHF.

Worth noting for this clonotype: It may be a read error: a sequence one base away is much more abundant. The chain recombines TRBV6-2 or TRBV6-3 with TRBJ1-2; possible D gene TRBD1, 6 bases. Germline V gives CDR1 MNHEY, CDR2 SVGEGT. The CDR3 covers 14 residues. Trimming stripped 10 bases from V and 4 bases from J, with 19 bases between. This CDR3 reads CAIRSTGAIYGYTF. CDR3 nucleotide sequence: TGTGCCATCAGATCGACAGGTGCTATCTATGGCTACACCTTC.

This clonotype was recorded many times. The V call is TRBV3-1, the J call TRBJ2-7; weak D call: TRBD1 (6 bases). V lost 4 bases and J lost 0, with 10 bases in between. Germline CDR1 reads LGHDT; CDR2 reads YNNKEL (reference sequence). CDR3 size: 14 residues. Here the CDR3 DNA reads TGTGCCAGCAGCCTAGGGGGACCCTCCTACGAGCAGTACTTC. Amino acid sequence: CASSLGGPSYEQYF.

This clonotype was seen repeatedly, ten times or more. The chain recombines TRBV20-1 with TRBJ1-1; D gene ambiguous. Trimming stripped 6 bases from V and 0 bases from J, with 8 bases between. The CDR3 covers 12 residues. CDR1 and CDR2 (germline): DFQATT, SNEGSKA (reference sequence). The CDR3 spells CSAPLVNTEAFF. Written as DNA, the CDR3 is TGCAGTGCCCCGTTGGTGAACACTGAAGCTTTCTTT.

This clonotype has just a few counts. V and J are TRBV7-2 and TRBJ2-1, with D maybe TRBD1 (6 bases). V shed 5 bases and J shed 0 bases, with 14 bases lying between them. This CDR3 spans 16 amino acids. CDR1 is SGHTA, CDR2 FQGNSA, per germline. The CDR3 region has the DNA TGTGCCAGCAGCACCCAGGGGATCGGCTCCTACAATGAGCAGTTCTTC. This gives the protein CASSTQGIGSYNEQFF.

The table lists this clonotype with a few counts. CDR3 amino acids: CASTLTSGFTDTQYF. CDR3 DNA sequence: TGTGCCAGCACCCTGACTAGCGGGTTCACAGATACGCAGTATTTT. This chain connects TRBV7-9 to TRBJ2-3, with 10 bases fitting TRBD2. This CDR3 region has 15 residues. V gave up 7 bases and J gave up 2 bases; unmatched junction bases: 6. Germline CDR1 and CDR2: SEHNR and FQNEAQ (reference sequence).

This clonotype was seen a few times. This rearrangement joins TRBV7-2 to TRBJ2-3; perhaps D is TRBD1 or TRBD2 (5 bases each). The CDR3 contains 12 residues. Trimming cost V 3 bases and J 5 bases, with 6 bases left between them. Germline V gives CDR1 SGHTA, CDR2 FQGNSA. In DNA form, the CDR3 reads TGTGCCAGCAGCTTGGGGGTAGATACGCAGTATTTT. Residues: CASSLGVDTQYF.

This clonotype has more than one count but fewer than ten. J is TRBJ1-5 and V is TRBV3-1, with TRBD1 matching over 9 bases. Losses at the gene ends were 3 bases for V and 7 bases for J; bases not matched to a gene: 4. This CDR3 region has 14 residues. Germline assignment: CDR1 LGHDT and CDR2 YNNKEL (reference sequence). This CDR3 is CASSQTGGNQPQHF. The CDR3 DNA sequence: TGTGCCAGCAGCCAGACAGGGGGGAACCAGCCCCAGCATTTT.

This clonotype was counted ten times or more. J is TRBJ2-5 and V is TRBV5-6; unclear D gene. V lost 2 bases and J 3 bases, leaving 14 bases between the germline ends. CDR3 size: 15 residues. Germline CDR1 and CDR2: SGHDT and YYEEEE. The CDR3: CASSLGIRAEETQYF. The CDR3 nucleotides read TGTGCCAGCAGCTTAGGGATCCGAGCAGAAGAGACCCAGTACTTC.

Comment on this clonotype: This may be a read error: a much more frequent sequence differs by one nucleotide. The chain couples TRBV10-2 to TRBJ2-3; 13 bases line up with TRBD2. Germline V lookup: CDR1 WSHSY, CDR2 SAAADI. The CDR3 is made up of 17 amino acids. CDR3 DNA: TGCGCCAGCAGTGATCCGGGACTAGCGGGGAGATCAGATATGCAGTATTTT. Translation: CASSDPGLAGRSDMQYF.

This clonotype was counted ten times or more. The chain joins TRBV5-1 to TRBJ2-1; 14 nucleotides line up with TRBD2. Trimming took 4 bases from V and 0 from J; bases not matched to a gene: 9. Germline V gives CDR1 SGHRS, CDR2 YFSETQ. The CDR3 sequence is 19 residues long. CDR3 sequence (DNA): TGCGCCAGCAGCGGGGGACTAGCGGGAGTTAATTACTCCTACAATGAGCAGTTCTTC. It encodes CASSGGLAGVNYSYNEQFF.

This clonotype was counted between two and nine times. The chain has TRBV7-2 and TRBJ2-2; D is undetermined. The CDR3 runs 13 residues. Germline V CDR1 and CDR2: SGHTA, FQGNSA. V lost 1 base, J lost 3 bases, and 3 bases lay in between. The CDR3 DNA reads TGTGCCAGCAGCTTAGAGTACACCGGGGAGCTGTTTTTT. Translating gives CASSLEYTGELFF.

The chain joins TRBV2 to TRBJ1-1; D uncertain. Germline-derived CDR1 and CDR2 are SNHLY and FYNNEI. Trimming removed 7 bases from V and 1 base from J, with 4 bases in between. The CDR3 runs 11 residues. The CDR3 here is CASTTNTEAFF. In DNA form, the CDR3 reads TGTGCCAGCACAACGAACACTGAAGCTTTCTTT.

This clonotype has at least ten counts. The chain uses TRBV4-2 and TRBJ2-4, with TRBD1 as a possible D gene (6 bases). The CDR3 contains 15 residues. The V gene's germline CDR1 is LGHNA and CDR2 YNFKEQ. Trimming pared 1 base from V and 1 base from J, leaving 8 bases between. In DNA form, the CDR3 reads TGTGCCAGCAGCCAAGCGGACAGTGCCAAAAACATTCAGTACTTC. Its translation: CASSQADSAKNIQYF.

This clonotype was counted a few times. The V and J genes are TRBV21-1 and TRBJ2-5; the table calls TRBD1, which could not be checked here. TRBV21-1 is listed as a pseudogene. This CDR3 is 13 amino acids long. This CDR3 is CASSQCPRETQYF. Written as DNA, the CDR3 is TGTGCCAGCAGCCAATGTCCGCGGGAGACCCAGTACTTC.

This clonotype was counted a few times. The gene calls are TRBV19 and TRBJ1-2; the D gene is possibly TRBD1 (6 bases). Germline CDR1 and CDR2: LNHDA and SQIVND (reference sequence). Trimming stripped 4 bases from V and 5 bases from J, with 11 bases between. CDR3 length equals 13 residues. This CDR3 is CASSNQGNYGYTF. CDR3 in DNA: TGTGCCAGTAGTAATCAGGGGAATTATGGCTACACCTTC.

The chain uses TRBV3-1 and TRBJ2-7; a possible D gene is TRBD1 (7 bases). Germline loops: CDR1 LGHDT, CDR2 YNNKEL (reference sequence). The CDR3 totals 14 residues. Trimming left V 4 bases short and J 6 bases short, with 16 bases between. Here the CDR3 reads CASSRQQGRREQYF. The CDR3 nucleotides are TGTGCCAGCAGCCGACAACAGGGGAGGCGCGAGCAGTACTTC.

The genes are TRBV4-1 and TRBJ2-1; D unclear. The ends were cut back, 4 bases at V and 8 bases at J, with 9 bases in the middle. Germline V gene lookup returns CDR1 MGHRA and CDR2 YSYEKL. The CDR3 is 12 amino acids. The CDR3 loop reads CASSLPSDEQFF. CDR3 sequence (DNA): TGCGCCAGCAGCCTGCCCAGCGATGAGCAGTTCTTC.

Only a few counts were recorded for this clonotype. J is TRBJ2-2 and V is TRBV25-1; TRBD1 matches at 7 bases. Germline-derived CDR1 and CDR2 are MGHDK and SYGVNS. V lost 3 bases, J lost 6 bases, and 7 bases stayed unmatched. CDR3 length: 15 amino acids. CDR3 in DNA: TGTGCCAGCAGTGATCGGACAGGTGGGGCCGGGGAGCTGTTTTTT. This gives the protein CASSDRTGGAGELFF.

This clonotype has at least ten counts. The chain couples TRBV7-9 to TRBJ2-2; D unresolved. The V gene's germline CDR1 is SEHNR and CDR2 FQNEAQ (reference sequence). This CDR3 contains 14 residues. The V gene lost 0 bases and the J gene lost 4 bases, with 6 bases spanning the gap. DNA of the CDR3: TGTGCCAGCAGCTTAGCGAAAGGCACCGGGGAGCTGTTTTTT. Translation gives CASSLAKGTGELFF.

This clonotype was seen only a few times. The chain links TRBV6-5 to TRBJ1-5; a weak D match, TRBD1 (6 bases). Trimming cost V 2 bases and J 3 bases, with 8 bases left between them. CDR1 and CDR2 from the germline V gene are MNHEY and SVGAGI. The CDR3 sequence is 14 residues long. This CDR3 reads CASSYAGANQPQHF. CDR3 sequence (DNA): TGTGCCAGCAGTTACGCGGGGGCCAATCAGCCCCAGCATTTT.

This clonotype was observed a handful of times. The V call is TRBV7-3, the J call TRBJ2-1; D is tentatively TRBD1 or TRBD2 (5 bases each). Trimming pared 6 bases from V and 6 bases from J, leaving 21 bases between. CDR1 SGHTA and CDR2 FQGTGA come from the germline V gene. This CDR3 comprises 16 residues. The DNA of the CDR3 is TGTGCCAGCAGGGGAATCGGGGCAGGCCCCAGCAATGAGCAGTTCTTC. Translation: CASRGIGAGPSNEQFF.

This clonotype occurred many times. The chain carries TRBV20-1 and TRBJ1-2; 7 nucleotides align to TRBD1. The CDR3 has 14 amino acids. Germline V gene data show CDR1 as DFQATT and CDR2 as SNEGSKA (reference sequence). The junction had 7 bases not matched to a gene; V was cut back by 1 base and J by 5 bases. This chain's CDR3 is CSARVSGTAYGYTF. The DNA for the CDR3 is TGCAGTGCTAGAGTCTCCGGGACAGCTTATGGCTACACCTTC.

In its sample, this clonotype was seen many times. The V gene is TRBV28, the J gene TRBJ2-7; 7 bases agree with TRBD2. The CDR3 length is 14 residues. Germline CDR1 is MDHEN and CDR2 is SYDVKM. After removal of 7 bases from V and 7 bases from J, the junction contained 13 bases not matched to a gene. The CDR3 reads CASTPGGVLWEQYF. CDR3 in DNA: TGTGCCAGCACCCCGGGAGGCGTGCTTTGGGAGCAGTACTTC.

V is TRBV5-1 and J is TRBJ2-5; D call uncertain. The ends were cut back, 6 bases at V and 1 base at J, with 13 bases in the middle. This CDR3 spans 14 amino acids. Looked up from germline, CDR1 is SGHRS and CDR2 is YFSETQ. In DNA form, the CDR3 reads TGCGCCAGCAAGATTGAGGTTCTCCAAGAGACCCAGTACTTC. Its translation is CASKIEVLQETQYF.

This clonotype appeared many times. V and J are TRBV12-3 or TRBV12-4 and TRBJ2-3; TRBD2 matches 9 bases. V was pared by 6 bases and J by 5 bases, with 15 bases of the junction left unmatched. This CDR3 has 17 amino acids. The CDR3 region has the DNA TGTGCCAGCAGGCTATTAACATTAGCGGGAGACGGAGATACGCAGTATTTT. It encodes CASRLLTLAGDGDTQYF.